The 16 T cell receptor beta chains listed next were all sequenced from one sample in a study of blood T cells in healthy people across ages. With a J-beta primer mix and a sample-barcoded 5' primer, a second PCR ran about 7 to 12 cycles. TCRdb itself ran the 5' RACE reads through MiXCR, one entry per CDR3 protein. The sample holds about 1.5 million distinct CDR3 sequences, 35% to 45% seen once. The specimen was blood. These receptors all come from a woman aged 18 to 35 in good health.

V is TRBV2 and J is TRBJ2-1, with D maybe TRBD1 (6 bases). V lost 8 bases and J lost 7, with 18 bases in between. Germline CDR1 SNHLY, CDR2 FYNNEI. This CDR3 has 14 amino acids. The DNA for the CDR3 is TGTGCCAGCGGGTGGGGGACATCTGAGAATGAGCAGTTCTTC. Amino acids: CASGWGTSENEQFF.

This clonotype was seen more than once but under ten times. CDR3 coding DNA: TGCAGCGTTGAGGGCCGAGTGGATGAGCAGTTCTTC. This translates into CSVEGRVDEQFF. The chain links TRBV29-1 to TRBJ2-1; no definite D call. This CDR3 region has 12 residues. Germline V gives CDR1 SQVTM, CDR2 ANQGSEA. Trimming took off 3 bases at V and 8 bases at J, with 11 bases between the two ends.

This clonotype appeared a few times. In nucleotides, the CDR3 is TGTGCCAGCATCTTGGGGGACTATGGGGCCAACGTCCTGACTTTC. Protein product: CASILGDYGANVLTF. This chain connects TRBV12-3 or TRBV12-4 to TRBJ2-6; 7 positions agree with TRBD2. The length of the CDR3 is 15 residues. Trimming cost V 7 bases and J 3 bases; bases outside gene matches: 6.

The sample holds a few counts of this clonotype. The chain employs TRBV10-1 and TRBJ2-3; 9 positions agree with TRBD2. V dropped 6 bases and J dropped 4; count of bases not matched to a gene: 5. Germline CDR1 is WNHNN and CDR2 is SYGVQD (reference sequence). The CDR3 sequence is 14 residues long. The CDR3 here is CASRDSGSADTQYF. In DNA, the CDR3 is TGCGCCAGCAGAGATAGCGGGAGCGCAGATACGCAGTATTTT.

This clonotype has just a few counts. The chain recombines TRBV14 with TRBJ1-2, with no clear D. This CDR3 comprises 13 residues. The ends were cut back, 6 bases at V and 8 bases at J, with 16 bases in the middle. Germline CDR1 is SGHDN and CDR2 is FVKESK. CDR3 residues: CASSGPYPTGYTF. In DNA form, the CDR3 reads TGTGCCAGCAGTGGGCCCTACCCCACGGGCTACACCTTC.

This clonotype appeared a few times. The chain is built from TRBV27 and TRBJ2-3; 8 bases map to TRBD1. The CDR3 has 15 residues. CDR1 and CDR2 from the germline V gene are MNHEY and SMNVEV (reference sequence). J lost 0 bases, V lost 5 bases, and 4 bases had no gene match. The CDR3 loop reads CASSVWTGSTDTQYF. The CDR3 DNA reads TGTGCCAGCAGTGTCTGGACAGGGAGCACAGATACGCAGTATTTT.

The chain joins TRBV4-2 to TRBJ2-1; perhaps D is TRBD1 or TRBD2 (5 bases each). This CDR3 spans 17 amino acids. The germline gives CDR1 LGHNA, CDR2 YNFKEQ. Trimming removed 0 bases at V and 6 bases at J, with 18 bases between. The CDR3 DNA sequence: TGTGCCAGCAGCCAAGAACGGTCGGGGCTATACGTCAATGAGCAGTTCTTC. This codes for CASSQERSGLYVNEQFF.

This sequence joins TRBV12-3 or TRBV12-4 and TRBJ1-2; possibly TRBD1 for D (5 bases). The V end was cut by 6 bases, the J end by 4 bases, with 9 bases between. This CDR3 has 12 residues. The CDR3 DNA reads as TGTGCCAGCAGAAGGGGTTCCTATGGCTACACCTTC. Translating it yields CASRRGSYGYTF.

The chain carries TRBV12-3 or TRBV12-4 and TRBJ1-2; no clear D. V was clipped by 2 bases and J by 8 bases, with 18 bases between them. The CDR3 extends over 15 amino acids. The CDR3, as DNA: TGTGCCAGCAGTTTAAGGCTTGGGGAAATAGTCGGCTACACCTTC. This sequence encodes CASSLRLGEIVGYTF.

This clonotype came up a few times. The CDR3 region is CAIGSGIDSNQPQHF. CDR3 DNA: TGTGCCATCGGATCAGGGATAGATAGCAATCAGCCCCAGCATTTT. J is TRBJ1-5 and V is TRBV10-3, with D maybe TRBD1 (5 bases). The CDR3 is 15 amino acids. Germline-derived CDR1 and CDR2 are ENHRY and SYGVKD. Trimming removed 8 bases from V and 0 bases from J, with 14 bases in between.

This clonotype was detected only once. The rearrangement uses TRBV27 and TRBJ1-1; weak D call: TRBD1 (5 bases). Germline assignment: CDR1 MNHEY and CDR2 SMNVEV (reference sequence). The CDR3 runs to 13 residues. V lost 5 bases and J 8 bases, leaving 15 bases between the germline ends. For the CDR3, the DNA is TGTGCCAGCAGTCCGACAGCCGCGGCGGAAGCTTTCTTT. Protein: CASSPTAAAEAFF.

To note about this clonotype: A junction end diverges from the germline sequence, so it may reflect a read error. The V call is TRBV15, the J call TRBJ2-3; perhaps D is TRBD1 or TRBD2 (5 bases each). This CDR3 is 16 amino acids long. From germline, CDR1 is LNHNV and CDR2 YYDKDF (reference sequence). The CDR3, as DNA: TGTGCCGCCAGCAGAGAAATCCAGGGACCCACAGATACGCAGTATTTT. It codes for CAASREIQGPTDTQYF.

This clonotype has only a few counts. V and J are TRBV14 and TRBJ2-3; possibly TRBD1 or TRBD2 for D (5 bases each). This CDR3 spans 15 amino acids. V lost 7 bases, J lost 2 bases, and 16 bases lay in between. CDR1 and CDR2 from the germline V gene are SGHDN and FVKESK. The CDR3 sequence is CASKYPGTLTDTQYF. DNA of the CDR3: TGTGCCAGCAAATATCCAGGGACCCTCACAGATACGCAGTATTTT.

This clonotype has only a few counts. The V call is TRBV7-9, the J call TRBJ1-2, with D possibly matching TRBD1 (5 bases). Trimming removed 2 bases from V and 4 bases from J, with 8 bases in between. The germline V gene has CDR1 SEHNR and CDR2 FQNEAQ (reference sequence). This CDR3 is built from 13 residues. CDR3 DNA: TGTGCCAGCAGCTTAACCGACAGCTATGGCTACACCTTC. This codes for CASSLTDSYGYTF.

The CDR3 DNA is TGTGCCAGCAGCTCTCGGGGAGGGCATAACACTGAAGCTTTCTTT. Its translation: CASSSRGGHNTEAFF. The V gene is TRBV7-2, the J gene TRBJ1-1, with unresolved D. Germline lookup yields CDR1 SGHTA and CDR2 FQGNSA. Trimming cost V 4 bases and J 2 bases, with 14 bases left between them. This CDR3 spans 15 amino acids.

This sequence joins TRBV6-2 or TRBV6-3 and TRBJ2-3; TRBD2 matches 7 bases. CDR1 MNHEY and CDR2 SVGEGT come from the germline V gene. The CDR3 runs 13 residues. CDR3 DNA: TGTGCTACCGGGAGGACCAACACAGATACGCAGTATTTT. Translated, it gives CATGRTNTDTQYF.